The present T cell receptor beta chain was sequenced within a study of CD8 T cells in Susac syndrome. RNA amounts of about 0.5 to 1 ug underwent reverse transcription with random hexamers. Multiplex immunoSEQ PCR targeted 54 Vbeta and 13 Jbeta TCR beta segments. A single record per CDR3 protein comes from TCRdb applying MiXCR to the immunoSEQ multiplex PCR reads. The table has some 160,000 distinct CDR3 sequences, 92% seen once; the top ten hold roughly 0.08%. CD8+ and CD4+ T cells from blood underwent TCR beta sequencing. Negative isolation yielded the CD8+ and CD4+ T cells, while FACS enriched the TEMRA cells. The V gene's germline CDR1 is ENHRY and CDR2 SYGVKD. With V trimmed by 4 bases and J by 1 base, 1 base remained unmatched. This CDR3 comprises 14 residues.

The sequenced material came from CD4+ T cells from PBMCs. The sequence was obtained from a human donor in good health. The J gene is TRBJ2-7, the V gene TRBV10-3; 10 bases match TRBD2. CDR3 amino acids: CAISGTSGSYEQYF. CDR3 bases: TGTGCCATCAGTGGGACTAGCGGATCCTACGAGCAGTACTTC.